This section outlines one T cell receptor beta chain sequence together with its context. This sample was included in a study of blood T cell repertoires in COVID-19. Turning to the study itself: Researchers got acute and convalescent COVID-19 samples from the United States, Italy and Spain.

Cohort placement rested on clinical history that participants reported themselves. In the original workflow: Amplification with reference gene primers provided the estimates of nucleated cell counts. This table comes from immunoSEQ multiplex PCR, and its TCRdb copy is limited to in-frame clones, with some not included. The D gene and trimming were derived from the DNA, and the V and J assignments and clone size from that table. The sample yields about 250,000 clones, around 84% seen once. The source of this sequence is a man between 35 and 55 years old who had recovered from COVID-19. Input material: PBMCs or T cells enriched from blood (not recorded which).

The CDR3 is CATSLPRVRGGIREKLFF. The CDR3 bases are TGTGCCACCAGTCTTCCCAGGGTGAGGGGGGGCATAAGGGAAAAACTGTTTTTT. The rearrangement uses TRBV24-1 and TRBJ1-4; D possibly corresponds to TRBD1 (6 bases). V was trimmed by 6 bases and J by 8 bases, leaving 27 bases between them. Germline CDR1 and CDR2: KGHDR and SFDVKD. This CDR3 contains 18 residues.